This TCR beta chain was sequenced in a study of blood T cells in healthy people across ages. Through a sample-barcoded 5' primer and a J-beta primer mix, a second PCR was run for about 6 to 12 cycles. Every sample produced at least 3 million CDR3-containing paired-end reads. TCRdb analysed the 5' RACE reads with MiXCR anew, one entry per CDR3 protein. The sample consists of under 2 million distinct CDR3 sequences, about 35% of them appearing once. There are 16 residues in the CDR3. The V and J ends lost 4 bases and 0 bases respectively, with 13 bases between them. Germline CDR1 reads MGHRA; CDR2 reads YSYEKL. Each sample gave at least 7 million isolated PBMCs.

The rearrangement joins TRBV4-1 to TRBJ1-3; D may be TRBD1 (6 bases). This clonotype was obtained from a woman aged 25 to 45 in good health. What was sequenced was blood. This CDR3 is CASSPRTDHSGNTIYF. CDR3 bases: TGCGCCAGCAGCCCAAGGACAGACCACTCTGGAAACACCATATATTTT.